The 20 T cell receptor beta chains listed next were all sequenced from one sample in a study of human T cells and chemical hapten exposure. Unique molecular identifiers were linked by the library to individual cDNA molecules. TCRdb fed the reads into MiXCR, producing one record per CDR3 protein. The sample records roughly 120,000 distinct CDR3 sequences, 8% to 9.5% being singletons. It was from unfractionated whole blood that total RNA was extracted. Sequencing used whole blood. The receptors derive from a human donor in good health. Some clones in this sample may be carry-over from other donors' samples.

Only a few counts were recorded for this clonotype. This rearrangement joins TRBV7-6 to TRBJ2-6, with D perhaps given as TRBD1 or TRBD2 (5 bases each). CDR1 and CDR2 from the germline V gene are SGHVS and FNYEAQ. This CDR3 has 15 amino acids. Deletions cut 5 bases from V and 2 bases from J, with 10 bases between. The CDR3 DNA follows: TGTGCCAGCAGCCTGGGACGGACTGGGGCCAACGTCCTGACTTTC. It codes for CASSLGRTGANVLTF.

This clonotype was seen a handful of times. The rearrangement uses TRBV5-1 and TRBJ2-5; D possibly corresponds to TRBD1 (5 bases). The V gene's germline CDR1 is SGHRS and CDR2 YFSETQ. With 4 bases removed from V and 5 bases from J, the gap between germline ends came to 12 bases. The CDR3 is 13 amino acids. CDR3 residues: CASSPTVWETQYF. As DNA, the CDR3 is TGCGCCAGCAGCCCGACAGTGTGGGAGACCCAGTACTTC.

This clonotype has more than one count but fewer than ten. This chain uses TRBV5-1 with TRBJ2-1, with 8 positions matching TRBD2. The ends lost 5 bases at V and 3 bases at J; junction bases unmatched: 7. The CDR3 runs 15 residues. The germline V gene has CDR1 SGHRS and CDR2 YFSETQ. CDR3 region: CASRPAGEHYNEQFF. The CDR3 coding sequence is TGCGCCAGCAGGCCAGCGGGAGAACACTACAATGAGCAGTTCTTC. Complete variable domain (other parts from reference TRBV5-1 and TRBJ2-1): KAGVTQTPRYLIKTRGQQVTLSCSPISGHRSVSWYQQTPGQGLQFLFEYFSETQRNKGNFPGRFSGRQFSNSRSEMNVSTLELGDSALYLCASRPAGEHYNEQFFGPGTRLTVL.

The genes are TRBV5-1 and TRBJ2-7; the D is unclear. CDR3 length equals 13 residues. From germline, CDR1 is SGHRS and CDR2 YFSETQ. V was trimmed by 4 bases and J by 1 base, leaving 9 bases between them. CDR3 loop: CASSRGPSYEQYF. Written as DNA, the CDR3 is TGCGCCAGCAGCCGAGGACCTTCCTACGAGCAGTACTTC. The full variable domain, its missing parts supplied by reference TRBV5-1 and TRBJ2-7, is KAGVTQTPRYLIKTRGQQVTLSCSPISGHRSVSWYQQTPGQGLQFLFEYFSETQRNKGNFPGRFSGRQFSNSRSEMNVSTLELGDSALYLCASSRGPSYEQYFGPGTRLTVT.

J is TRBJ2-7 and V is TRBV6-2 or TRBV6-3, with 8 positions matching TRBD1. J was trimmed by 0 bases and V by 6 bases; bases with no gene match: 10. The CDR3 runs 16 residues. The V gene's germline CDR1 is MNHEY and CDR2 SVGEGT. CDR3: CASSRPAGGNSYEQYF. The CDR3 nucleotides read TGTGCCAGCAGCCGCCCCGCAGGGGGCAACTCCTACGAGCAGTACTTC.

At least ten counts were recorded for this clonotype. The rearrangement joins TRBV27 to TRBJ1-3; D may be TRBD1 (6 bases). From germline, CDR1 is MNHEY and CDR2 SMNVEV (reference sequence). V lost 5 bases to trimming and J lost 2 bases, with 16 bases between them. This CDR3 contains 16 residues. CDR3 protein: CASSRIGQFPGNTIYF. As DNA, the CDR3 is TGTGCCAGCAGTCGTATAGGACAGTTCCCTGGAAACACCATATATTTT.

The rearrangement links TRBV2 to TRBJ2-2, with D perhaps assigned TRBD1 or TRBD2 (5 bases each). Germline loops: CDR1 SNHLY, CDR2 FYNNEI. V dropped 6 bases and J dropped 4 bases, with 9 bases sitting between them. The CDR3 covers 13 residues. The CDR3 region has the DNA TGTGCCAGCAGGGCCGGGACCACCGGGGAGCTGTTTTTT. Its protein product is CASRAGTTGELFF.

In its sample, this clonotype was seen many times. CDR3 sequence reads: CASRTGSPYEQYF. The CDR3 DNA follows: TGTGCCAGCAGGACAGGGTCACCTTACGAGCAGTACTTC. The gene calls are TRBV6-5 and TRBJ2-7; 7 bases line up with TRBD1. J gave up 4 bases and V 6 bases, and 6 bases lay outside the gene matches. This CDR3 has 13 residues. Germline loops: CDR1 MNHEY, CDR2 SVGAGI.

This chain joins TRBV11-2 and TRBJ2-2, with TRBD2 identical over 11 bases. V lost 4 bases, J lost 1 base, and 2 bases stayed unmatched. Germline assignment: CDR1 SGHAT and CDR2 FQNNGV. The CDR3 has 16 residues. The CDR3 protein is CASSSGTSGNTGELFF. The CDR3, as DNA: TGTGCCAGCAGCTCAGGGACTAGCGGGAACACCGGGGAGCTGTTTTTT.

At least ten counts were recorded for this clonotype. The CDR3 loop reads CSVGGRGETQYF. The CDR3 DNA sequence: TGCAGCGTTGGAGGCAGGGGAGAGACCCAGTACTTC. The J gene is TRBJ2-5, the V gene TRBV29-1; D is possibly TRBD1 (6 bases). V dropped 4 bases and J dropped 4 bases, with 10 bases sitting between them. The germline CDR1 and CDR2 sequences are SQVTM and ANQGSEA. The CDR3 is made up of 12 amino acids. The full variable domain, rest sourced from reference TRBV29-1 and TRBJ2-5, is SAVISQKPSRDICQRGTSLTIQCQVDSQVTMMFWYRQQPGQSLTLIATANQGSEATYESGFVIDKFPISRPNLTFSTLTVSNMSPEDSSIYLCSVGGRGETQYFGPGTRLLVL.

This clonotype was detected a few times. This chain uses TRBV6-1 with TRBJ2-1, with 11 bases matching TRBD2. Germline CDR1 is MNHNS and CDR2 is SASEGT. The CDR3 contains 16 residues. Trimming removed 3 bases from V and 3 bases from J; junction bases left unmatched: 4. The CDR3 loop is CASSDAGTSGYNEQFF. As DNA, the CDR3 is TGTGCCAGCAGTGACGCCGGGACTAGCGGCTACAATGAGCAGTTCTTC.

The chain uses TRBV7-6 and TRBJ2-7; D is perhaps TRBD1 (5 bases). The germline V gene has CDR1 SGHVS and CDR2 FNYEAQ. Trimming stripped 1 base from V and 2 bases from J, with 6 bases between. The CDR3 length is 13 residues. CDR3 region: CASSLGRAYEQYF. CDR3 nucleotide sequence: TGTGCCAGCAGCTTAGGCAGGGCCTACGAGCAGTACTTC.

This clonotype occurred many times. The chain combines TRBV12-5 with TRBJ1-1; no definite D call. Looked up from germline, CDR1 is LGHNT and CDR2 is FRNRAP. The CDR3 extends over 16 amino acids. Trimming removed 0 bases at V and 1 base at J, with 12 bases between. CDR3 sequence reads: CASGLVTPSSNTEAFF. CDR3 coding DNA: TGTGCTAGTGGTTTGGTAACCCCCTCCTCGAACACTGAAGCTTTCTTT.

The sample holds many counts of this clonotype. The chain has TRBV20-1 and TRBJ1-5; 8 bases line up with TRBD1. The CDR3 is 18 amino acids. Germline V gene lookup returns CDR1 DFQATT and CDR2 SNEGSKA (reference sequence). V trimming: 3 bases; J trimming: 0 bases; junction bases outside the gene matches: 13. CDR3 amino acids: CSASRTGTGLHSNQPQHF. DNA of the CDR3: TGCAGTGCTAGCCGGACCGGGACAGGCCTTCATAGCAATCAGCCCCAGCATTTT.

The chain uses TRBV6-1 and TRBJ2-7, with D unresolved. Germline CDR1 and CDR2: MNHNS and SASEGT. Trimming stripped 9 bases from V and 7 bases from J, with 10 bases between. The CDR3 has 10 amino acids. The CDR3 sequence: CARLGEEQYF. The DNA for the CDR3 is TGTGCCAGGTTGGGTGAAGAGCAGTACTTC.

A few counts support this clonotype. One junction end does not reproduce the germline sequence, and a read error may be involved. This chain uses TRBV19 with TRBJ2-1; 15 nucleotides line up with TRBD2. CDR1 and CDR2 from the germline V gene are LNHDA and SQIVND (reference sequence). The CDR3 is 17 residues long. The CDR3 region has the DNA TGTTCCAGTAGGGGACTAGCGGGGGGTTTTCCGCGAAATGAGCAGTTCTTC. Protein sequence: CSSRGLAGGFPRNEQFF.

This clonotype was seen a few times. The chain combines TRBV7-6 with TRBJ2-5; 7 bases align to TRBD2. Germline loops: CDR1 SGHVS, CDR2 FNYEAQ. The CDR3 is 15 amino acids. The V and J ends lost 5 bases and 1 base, in that order; junction bases with no gene match: 7. The CDR3 loop reads CASSAYTSVQETQYF. CDR3 DNA: TGTGCCAGCAGCGCCTACACTAGCGTCCAAGAGACCCAGTACTTC.

This clonotype was picked up many times. The chain recombines TRBV7-9 with TRBJ1-2; D gene uncertain. Germline values: CDR1 SEHNR, CDR2 FQNEAQ (reference sequence). V was shortened by 1 base and J by 4 bases, with 16 bases between the two germline ends. The CDR3 length is 16 residues. The DNA of the CDR3 is TGTGCCAGCAGCTTAGGAGATAGAGCTACGGCCTATGGCTACACCTTC. As protein: CASSLGDRATAYGYTF.

The table lists this clonotype with many counts. The chain carries TRBV3-1 and TRBJ1-4; a weak D match, TRBD1 (5 bases). Germline CDR1 and CDR2: LGHDT and YNNKEL (reference sequence). Between the trimmed V and J ends, which lost 5 bases and 0 bases, there was a span of 13 bases. This CDR3 contains 16 residues. DNA for the CDR3: TGTGCCAGCAGCGTTCTCCCGACAGCAACTAATGAAAAACTGTTTTTT. It translates to CASSVLPTATNEKLFF.

The chain joins TRBV6-5 to TRBJ2-1, with D perhaps assigned TRBD1 or TRBD2 (5 bases each). CDR1 and CDR2 (germline): MNHEY, SVGAGI. Trimming took off 0 bases at V and 7 bases at J, with 16 bases between the two ends. This CDR3 contains 16 residues. CDR3 DNA: TGTGCCAGCAGTTACTCGAGGGGAATGAGTGGTAATGAGCAGTTCTTC. Translated, it gives CASSYSRGMSGNEQFF.